This note documents a single T cell receptor (beta chain) sequence. These data belong to a study of patients and donors after allogeneic stem cell transplantation. Germline V CDR1 and CDR2: SQVTM, ANQGSEA. The CDR3 runs to 13 residues. Trimming at V came to 4 bases and at J to 4 bases, leaving 4 bases not matched to a gene. MiXCR, applied by TCRdb to the RT-PCR reads, yields one record per CDR3 protein. The data contain 900,000 to 1,000,000 distinct CDR3 sequences, more than 15% of them singletons. The sample consisted of blood, either unsorted or a sorted T cell fraction (not recorded which). This chain links TRBV29-1 with TRBJ2-4; TRBD2 agrees at 7 bases. This TCR was sampled from a human donor who was either an allogeneic HSCT recipient or a stem cell or donor lymphocyte infusion donor (not recorded which). It is not recorded whose cells these are; they may come from a transplant donor. CDR3 amino acids: CSVAGAGKNIQYF. In nucleotides, the CDR3 is TGCAGCGTTGCAGGAGCGGGGAAAAACATTCAGTACTTC.